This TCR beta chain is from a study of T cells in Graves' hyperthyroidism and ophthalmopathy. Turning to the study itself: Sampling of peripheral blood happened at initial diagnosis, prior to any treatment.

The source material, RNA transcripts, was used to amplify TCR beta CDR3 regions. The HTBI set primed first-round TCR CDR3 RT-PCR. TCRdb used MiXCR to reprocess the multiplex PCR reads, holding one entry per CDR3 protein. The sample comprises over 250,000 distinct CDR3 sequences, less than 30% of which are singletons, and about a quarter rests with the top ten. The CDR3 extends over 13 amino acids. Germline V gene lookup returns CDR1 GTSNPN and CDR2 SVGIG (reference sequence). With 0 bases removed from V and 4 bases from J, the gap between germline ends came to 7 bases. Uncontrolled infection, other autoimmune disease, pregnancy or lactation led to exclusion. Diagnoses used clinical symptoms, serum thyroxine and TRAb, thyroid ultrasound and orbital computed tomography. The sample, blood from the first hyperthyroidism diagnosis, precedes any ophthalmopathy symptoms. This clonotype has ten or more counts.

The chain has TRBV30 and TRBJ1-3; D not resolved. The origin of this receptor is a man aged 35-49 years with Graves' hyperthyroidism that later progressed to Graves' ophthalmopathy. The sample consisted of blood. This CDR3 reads CAWSVPPGNTIYF. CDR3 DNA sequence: TGTGCCTGGAGTGTACCCCCCGGAAACACCATATATTTT. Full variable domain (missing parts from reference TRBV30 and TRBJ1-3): SQTIHQWPATLVQPVGSPLSLECTVEGTSNPNLYWYRQAAGRGLQLLFYSVGIGQISSEVPQNLSASRPQDRQFILSSKKLLLSDSGFYLCAWSVPPGNTIYFGEGSWLTVV.